These T cell receptor beta chains were read from a single sample in a study of cytomegalovirus exposure and HLA in healthy donors. Method: immunoSEQ multiplex PCR; TCRdb's copy keeps in-frame clones and lacks some. The sample includes roughly 130,000 clones, about 82% of them seen just once. The specimen was PBMCs. These receptors all come from a boy aged 5-17 years in good health and CMV-seronegative. Each CDR3 is given without its conserved first and last residue.

J | V | CDR3
TRBJ1-2 | TRBV7-9 | ASSLVNPGFGYT
TRBJ1-2 | TRBV5-6 | ASSPAGGVETGYT
TRBJ1-4 | TRBV7-9 | ASSLVGQGASEKLF
TRBJ1-6 | TRBV30 | AWRPGRLGRNSPLH
TRBJ1-4 | TRBV4-2 | ASSHATGTNEKLF
TRBJ2-1 | TRBV5-4 | ASSKVDRVIAYNEQF
TRBJ2-1 | TRBV4-2 | ASSQDGLNNEQF
TRBJ1-2 | TRBV20-1 | SALTGRP
TRBJ1-5 | TRBV6-1 | ASGLSRGSNQPQH
TRBJ1-1 | TRBV4-1 | ASGQDRGLENTEAF
TRBJ2-1 | TRBV9 | ASSVGAAVYNEQF
TRBJ1-2 | TRBV6-5 | ASSPQGEFGYT
TRBJ1-2 | TRBV2 | ASSERLEQGYT